The present T cell receptor beta chain was sequenced within a study of T cells after somatic rescue of genetic block. The repertoire was sequenced with immunoSEQ multiplex PCR; TCRdb's copy has only in-frame clones and lacks some. The sample consists of tens of thousands of clones, approximately 91% of them appearing once. The CDR3 contains 16 residues. Germline V gene data show CDR1 as SQVTM and CDR2 as ANQGSEA. V gave up 4 bases and J gave up 2 bases, with 18 bases separating them. Input material: peripheral blood mononuclear cells (PBMCs). The chain joins TRBV29-1 to TRBJ1-5, with a tentative D call TRBD1 (6 bases). This sequence was found in a man aged 25 to 40. The CDR3 loop is CSVGMVAGDGNQPQHF. The CDR3 DNA is TGCAGCGTTGGCATGGTGGCAGGGGATGGCAATCAGCCCCAGCATTTT.